This T cell receptor beta chain was obtained from a study of blood T cells in healthy people across ages. The wider study: Template switching captured about one barcoded beta molecule per two T cells. Whole-study findings and limits: Higher diversity and more naive CD4+ cells were features of long-lived donors, compared to aged donors.

Regarding this clonotype: Its matching antigen is unknown.

The CDR3 spans 15 residues. For the second PCR, which ran for roughly 6 to 12 cycles, a sample-barcoded 5' primer and a J-beta primer mix were used. MiXCR, applied by TCRdb to the 5' RACE reads, yields one record per CDR3 protein. The sample yields roughly 1.5 million distinct CDR3 sequences, approximately 42% seen once. Sequenced sample: blood. V is TRBV21-1 and J is TRBJ2-6; the D call in the table, TRBD1, was not verified against the DNA. TRBV21-1 is assigned pseudogene status. The sequence derives from a woman between 18 and 30 years old in good health. The CDR3 sequence is CASSNRVPGANVLTF. The CDR3 region has the DNA TGTGCCAGCAGCAACAGGGTTCCTGGGGCCAACGTCCTGACTTTC.